This TCR beta chain was sequenced in a study of blood T cell repertoires in COVID-19 (dated by TCRdb to 2020 to 2021). General notes on the study: Samples covering the acute and convalescent phases of COVID-19 were provided by collaborators in the United States, Italy and Spain. The material from the prospective study consisted of cDNA or gDNA derived from T cells, B-cell-depleted T cells, or PBMCs. Subjects who had been exposed to COVID-19, were actively infected with it, or had recovered from it provided the deeply sampled blood TCRbeta repertoires that made up the dataset. The repertoires were released in a freely available public database meant as a resource for research on the immune response to SARS-CoV-2. Samples were obtained from the ongoing ImmuneRACE study (first 160 participants) and from 1,254 subjects provided by 6 global collaborators. Nearly every sample came with metadata listing a de-identified subject ID, COVID-19 status, age in years and sex. Where HLA class I and class II types were available, the types were taken from metadata supplied by the sample provider, not from assay-based typing.

Participants in the prospective study were aged about 18 to 95 years, lived in more than 20 United States geographic areas, and enrolled through a virtual design. To assign participants to cohorts, the prospective study relied on clinical history that participants themselves reported in a screening survey and a study questionnaire. Exposed participants had been in contact, within 2 weeks of entering the study, with a person who had a PCR-confirmed or clinician-diagnosed case of COVID-19. In the prospective study, mobile phlebotomists collected whole blood, serum and a nasopharyngeal or oropharyngeal swab from each participant. Prospective study participants could optionally give additional blood draws and questionnaires over an approximately two-month period. Before DNA extraction, prospective study blood samples were shipped either frozen or at room temperature. The immunoSEQ Assay, a bias-controlled multiplex PCR, was used to amplify TCRbeta CDR3 regions from genomic DNA. Per the authors' processing: The number of nucleated cells in each sample was estimated from the amplification of reference gene primers within the assay. To quantify the absolute abundance of each unique TCRbeta CDR3 rearrangement, sequence reads were collapsed and filtered. Productive Simpson clonality was computed per sample as the square root of Simpson's diversity index over productive rearrangements. TCRdb's version of the immuneACCESS table is confined to in-frame rearrangements and falls short of the full clone set. An unresolved V gene accounts for under half of the shortfall where checked; the remainder is of unknown origin. The V and J calls and clone size were taken over from that table, and D and trimming were inferred from the DNA. This sample comprises some 360,000 clones, roughly 90% of them detected only once. The biggest ten clones account for approximately 0.93% of the sample.

V trim: 7 bases; J trim: 8 bases; unmatched bases: 8. The germline V gene yields MNHEY for CDR1 and SVGAGI for CDR2. From the cysteine up to the phenylalanine, the CDR3 has a length of 13 residues. Only the CDR3 portion is preserved as DNA: 39 bases, with reading frame beginning at the first base. Points the paper makes about the study in general: How much clinical and demographic metadata was included differed by source and by participant, and the metadata was provided uncurated.

As regards this clone: There is no known antigen for this receptor. No clone much larger than this one lies a single base away; base qualities are absent.

The specimen sequenced was PBMCs or T cells enriched from blood (not recorded which). The chain couples TRBV6-5 to TRBJ2-1, with 7 bases aligning to TRBD2. The TCR originated in a woman aged 30 to 39 who had been exposed to COVID-19. The CDR3 reads CASTREGFDEQFF. The DNA is as follows: TGTGCCAGCACTAGGGAGGGTTTCGATGAGCAGTTCTTC.